This T cell receptor beta chain was captured in a study of blood T cell repertoires in COVID-19. TCRdb's table, derived via immunoSEQ multiplex PCR, lists solely in-frame clones and lacks some. The sample has about 160,000 clones, approximately 84% seen once. The CDR3 loop spans 14 amino acids. Germline V lookup: CDR1 KGHDR, CDR2 SFDVKD. V lost 4 bases, J lost 4 bases, and 4 bases stayed unmatched. The TCR comes from an elderly woman with acute or convalescent COVID-19. What was sequenced was peripheral blood. The chain couples TRBV24-1 to TRBJ2-3, with TRBD2 matching 7 bases. The CDR3 nucleotides read TGTGCCACCAGTGACGGGGGGACGGCAGATACGCAGTATTTT. Encoded protein: CATSDGGTADTQYF.